These 27 T cell receptor beta chains were sequenced from one sample in a study of chemoradiotherapy in HPV16-positive cancers. Profiled with immunoSEQ multiplex PCR; TCRdb holds only in-frame clones, not every one. The sample has roughly 23,000 clones, around 78% seen once. This sample was gathered from a patient who underwent chemoradiotherapy. The receptors stem from a human donor with HPV-associated anogenital cancer.

The chain has TRBV7-9 and TRBJ2-7; unclear D gene. The length of the CDR3 is 12 residues. Germline CDR1 and CDR2: SEHNR and FQNEAQ (reference sequence). V lost 3 bases and J lost 6, with 9 bases in between. The chain's CDR3 is CASSLEFSEQYF. The CDR3 DNA is TGTGCCAGCAGCTTGGAGTTTTCCGAGCAGTACTTC. Drawing the rest from reference TRBV7-9 and TRBJ2-7, the complete variable domain is DTGVSQNPRHKITKRGQNVTFRCDPISEHNRLYWYRQTLGQGPEFLTYFQNEAQLEKSRLLSDRFSAERPKGSFSTLEIQRTEQGDSAMYLCASSLEFSEQYFGPGTRLTVT.

Comments on this clone: The junction does not match germline at one end; this may be a read error. J is TRBJ2-5 and V is TRBV7-7, with a tentative D call TRBD2 (6 bases). Germline CDR1 and CDR2: SSHAT and FNYEAQ (reference sequence). The CDR3 runs to 15 residues. The CDR3 is CASSLADTGRQTQYF. CDR3 coding DNA: TGTGCTAGCAGCTTAGCGGACACGGGTAGGCAGACCCAGTACTTC.

Only a few counts were recorded for this clone. The J gene is TRBJ2-3, the V gene TRBV28; 9 bases match TRBD1. There are 16 residues in the CDR3. Germline-derived CDR1 and CDR2 are MDHEN and SYDVKM. The junction had 9 bases not matched to a gene; V was cut back by 6 bases and J by 2 bases. The CDR3 nucleotides read TGTGCCAGCAGACCCCGTAGGGACAGGGACACAGATACGCAGTATTTT. It codes for CASRPRRDRDTDTQYF.

The V call is TRBV9, the J call TRBJ1-2, with TRBD1 identical over 8 bases. CDR3 length: 14 residues. V lost 6 bases, J lost 5 bases, and 9 bases stayed unmatched. Germline V gene sequence: CDR1 SGDLS, CDR2 YYNGEE. CDR3 nucleotide sequence: TGTGCCAGCACACTGTCGACAGGGGAATATGGCTACACCTTC. Translation gives CASTLSTGEYGYTF.

A word on this clone: The conserved phenylalanine or tryptophan is not found at the CDR3 terminus, so this likely reflects a read error. The limits of the CDR3 on the DNA are not certain, so only TCRdb's listed CDR3 is given. The chain joins TRBV5-1 to TRBJ1-2. 14 amino acids form the CDR3, both terminal residues included. Per the germline V gene, CDR1 is SGHRS and CDR2 is YFSETQ. This chain's CDR3 is CASKTASVRKTYGY.

CDR3 in DNA: TGCAGCGTCGATACTAGCGGGAGGGAAGAGACCCAGTACTTC. It is translated as CSVDTSGREETQYF. The V gene is TRBV29-1, the J gene TRBJ2-5; TRBD2 matches 13 bases. Germline CDR1 is SQVTM and CDR2 is ANQGSEA. J gave up 3 bases and V 6 bases, and 4 bases lay outside the gene matches. The CDR3 runs to 14 residues.

This CDR3 is CASSSGTRGSPLHF. The CDR3 nucleotides read TGTGCCAGCAGTTCCGGGACAAGAGGTTCACCCCTCCACTTT. The chain links TRBV28 to TRBJ1-6; D possibly corresponds to TRBD1 (6 bases). Germline loops: CDR1 MDHEN, CDR2 SYDVKM. The V gene lost 4 bases and the J gene lost 9 bases, with 13 bases spanning the gap. This CDR3 has 14 amino acids.

The chain couples TRBV19 to TRBJ2-1; 9 positions agree with TRBD1. Trimming took 7 bases from V and 8 from J; bases not matched to a gene: 9. Germline assignment: CDR1 LNHDA and CDR2 SQIVND (reference sequence). There are 14 residues in the CDR3. The CDR3 region is CASTGTGRGDEQFF. The CDR3 bases are TGTGCCAGTACCGGGACAGGGAGAGGGGATGAGCAGTTCTTC.

The gene calls are TRBV27 and TRBJ2-3; 11 nucleotides match TRBD2. This CDR3 has 18 residues. The V gene end was trimmed by 2 bases and the J gene end by 3 bases; junction bases not matched to a gene: 10. Germline V lookup: CDR1 MNHEY, CDR2 SMNVEV (reference sequence). The chain's CDR3 is CASSLISASGRYTDTQYF. CDR3 sequence (DNA): TGTGCCAGCAGTTTAATTTCGGCTAGCGGGAGGTATACAGATACGCAGTATTTT.

This clone came up once. This rearrangement joins TRBV10-3 to TRBJ2-2; 7 positions match TRBD2. The CDR3 consists of 16 residues. From germline, CDR1 is ENHRY and CDR2 SYGVKD. Trimming cost V 0 bases and J 2 bases; bases outside gene matches: 3. CDR3 in DNA: TGTGCCATCAGTGAGTCGGGCGGGGGAAACACCGGGGAGCTGTTTTTT. The encoded protein is CAISESGGGNTGELFF.

The chain recombines TRBV7-9 with TRBJ2-7; no definite D call. V was clipped by 5 bases and J by 0 bases, with 11 bases between them. CDR3 length: 14 residues. CDR1 is SEHNR, CDR2 FQNEAQ, per germline (reference sequence). CDR3 region: CASSRGRLSYEQYF. The CDR3 coding sequence is TGTGCCAGCAGCCGAGGACGGCTCTCCTACGAGCAGTACTTC.

The chain joins TRBV11-2 to TRBJ1-2; 7 positions match TRBD1. Germline V gene lookup returns CDR1 SGHAT and CDR2 FQNNGV. The ends lost 4 bases at V and 4 bases at J; junction bases unmatched: 9. CDR3 length equals 15 residues. CDR3 nucleotide sequence: TGTGCCAGCAGCTCCCTAGGGGGCTTATCCTATGGCTACACCTTC. Translating gives CASSSLGGLSYGYTF.

This chain connects TRBV2 to TRBJ2-3, with 8 bases fitting TRBD2. V lost 6 bases, J lost 7 bases, and 15 bases stayed unmatched. The CDR3 is made up of 16 amino acids. The germline V gene encodes CDR1 SNHLY and CDR2 FYNNEI. CDR3 protein: CASRQEGTSPQNTQYF. CDR3 in DNA: TGTGCCAGCAGGCAAGAGGGGACTAGTCCTCAAAATACGCAGTATTTT.

This clone was counted a few times. The V and J genes are TRBV5-1 and TRBJ1-2, with unresolved D. V was pared by 0 bases and J by 2 bases, with 14 bases between. The CDR3 loop spans 16 amino acids. CDR1 is SGHRS and CDR2 is YFSETQ in the germline V gene. Written as DNA, the CDR3 is TGCGCCAGCAGCTTGGAAGGCGGCACCCAAAACTATGGCTACACCTTC. It specifies CASSLEGGTQNYGYTF. The full variable domain, its missing parts supplied by reference TRBV5-1 and TRBJ1-2, is KAGVTQTPRYLIKTRGQQVTLSCSPISGHRSVSWYQQTPGQGLQFLFEYFSETQRNKGNFPGRFSGRQFSNSRSEMNVSTLELGDSALYLCASSLEGGTQNYGYTFGSGTRLTVV.

This clone was counted a few times. V gene TRBV27 combines with J gene TRBJ2-1; either TRBD1 or TRBD2 may fit D (5 bases each). V was pared by 2 bases and J by 7 bases, with 9 bases between. In germline, CDR1 is MNHEY, CDR2 SMNVEV (reference sequence). The CDR3 sequence is 13 residues long. CDR3 amino acids: CASSLIWGNEQFF. The CDR3 bases are TGTGCCAGCAGTTTAATTTGGGGGAATGAGCAGTTCTTC.

The V call is TRBV27, the J call TRBJ2-5, with D perhaps TRBD2 (6 bases). The germline gives CDR1 MNHEY, CDR2 SMNVEV (reference sequence). The CDR3 contains 15 residues. Trimming took 2 bases from V and 5 from J, leaving 15 bases between them. The CDR3 sequence: CASSLGGRTVETQYF. In DNA, the CDR3 is TGTGCCAGCAGTTTAGGGGGGAGGACTGTGGAGACCCAGTACTTC.

V usage is TRBV2 and J usage is TRBJ2-1, with 8 bases that match TRBD2. Germline trimming cut 2 bases from V and 0 bases from J; bases unmatched to any gene: 18. The CDR3 sequence is 21 residues long. Germline loops: CDR1 SNHLY, CDR2 FYNNEI. The CDR3 loop reads CASSEIYGTRGARSSYNEQFF. As DNA, the CDR3 is TGTGCCAGCAGTGAAATTTATGGGACTAGAGGGGCTCGCAGCTCCTACAATGAGCAGTTCTTC.

The count of this clone is one. For the CDR3, the DNA is TGTGCCAGCAGCCCCCTTAAAACAGGGTATGGCTACACCTTC. It yields the protein CASSPLKTGYGYTF. V and J are TRBV7-2 and TRBJ1-2; possibly TRBD1 for D (6 bases). Germline V lookup: CDR1 SGHTA, CDR2 FQGNSA. Trimming took 5 bases from V and 5 from J, leaving 15 bases between them. The CDR3 is 14 residues long.

In nucleotides, the CDR3 is TGTGCCAGCAGAAGCGCCGGGACAACTAATGAAAAACTGTTTTTT. Translating it yields CASRSAGTTNEKLFF. The genes are TRBV27 and TRBJ1-4; no clear D gene. The V and J ends lost 6 bases and 0 bases respectively, with 11 bases between them. CDR3 length: 15 residues. Germline CDR1 MNHEY, CDR2 SMNVEV (reference sequence).

The chain recombines TRBV11-2 with TRBJ2-1; D is undetermined. Trimming took off 5 bases at V and 9 bases at J, with 11 bases between the two ends. From germline, CDR1 is SGHAT and CDR2 FQNNGV. This CDR3 has 12 amino acids. The CDR3 here is CASSLNFGEQFF. The CDR3 DNA reads as TGTGCCAGCAGCCTCAATTTTGGTGAGCAGTTCTTC. The whole variable domain, remainder taken from reference TRBV11-2 and TRBJ2-1, is EAGVAQSPRYKIIEKRQSVAFWCNPISGHATLYWYQQILGQGPKLLIQFQNNGVVDDSQLPKDRFSAERLKGVDSTLKIQPAKLEDSAVYLCASSLNFGEQFFGPGTRLTVL.

This clone was recorded a few times. V gene TRBV6-1 combines with J gene TRBJ1-2; a weak D match, TRBD1 (5 bases). The CDR3 consists of 17 residues. The germline gives CDR1 MNHNS, CDR2 SASEGT. V dropped 1 base and J dropped 2 bases, with 17 bases sitting between them. Here the CDR3 reads CASSEDRGAALNYGYTF. The CDR3 bases are TGTGCCAGCAGTGAAGATCGTGGGGCAGCGTTAAACTATGGCTACACCTTC.

The genes are TRBV4-1 and TRBJ2-3; D uncertain. This CDR3 region has 15 residues. V lost 1 base to trimming and J lost 2 bases, with 10 bases between them. Germline V gene data show CDR1 as MGHRA and CDR2 as YSYEKL. Written as DNA, the CDR3 is TGCGCCAGCAGCCAAGCGGCCCAACCCACAGATACGCAGTATTTT. Its protein is CASSQAAQPTDTQYF.

This chain connects TRBV19 to TRBJ2-5; weak D call: TRBD2 (6 bases). Germline V lookup: CDR1 LNHDA, CDR2 SQIVND (reference sequence). V lost 4 bases, J lost 12 bases, and 15 bases lay in between. The CDR3 totals 12 residues. The CDR3 nucleotides are TGTGCCAGTAGTACCCAGCCGGGGGAGAAGTACTTC. Its translation: CASSTQPGEKYF.

This clone was picked up a small number of times. The chain joins TRBV6-5 to TRBJ1-5; no clear D gene. V lost 6 bases to trimming and J lost 5 bases, with 11 bases between them. Germline V gives CDR1 MNHEY, CDR2 SVGAGI. The length of the CDR3 is 13 residues. DNA of the CDR3: TGTGCCAGCAGAGAAGACCCCTATCAGCCCCAGCATTTT. It encodes CASREDPYQPQHF.

The rearrangement joins TRBV6-6 to TRBJ1-1; no clear D gene. The CDR3 has 11 residues. Trimming pared 6 bases from V and 0 bases from J, leaving 2 bases between. The germline gives CDR1 MNHNY, CDR2 SVGAGI (reference sequence). The CDR3 region is CASRMNTEAFF. CDR3 nucleotides: TGTGCCAGCAGGATGAACACTGAAGCTTTCTTT.

In its sample, this clone was seen a few times. The gene calls are TRBV2 and TRBJ2-5; no clear D gene. The CDR3 sequence is 10 residues long. Germline V CDR1 and CDR2: SNHLY, FYNNEI. V was shortened by 6 bases and J by 1 base, with 0 bases between the two germline ends. CDR3 sequence: CASSQETQYF. The CDR3 coding sequence is TGTGCCAGCAGCCAAGAGACCCAGTACTTC.

The V gene is TRBV6-1, the J gene TRBJ1-1, with TRBD1 as a possible D gene (6 bases). Trimming stripped 4 bases from V and 2 bases from J, with 11 bases between. This CDR3 region has 14 residues. Germline CDR1 MNHNS, CDR2 SASEGT. CDR3: CASSVQGFNTEAFF. The CDR3 DNA reads TGTGCCAGCAGTGTACAGGGCTTCAACACTGAAGCTTTCTTT.